This note documents a single TCR beta chain sequence. The antigen remains undetermined. Germline V CDR1 and CDR2: SGHVS, FQNEAQ. Trimming cost V 5 bases and J 1 base; bases outside gene matches: 7. The CDR3 has 15 amino acids. The source of the sample is a study of T cell repertoires in ileal Crohn's disease. Study summary: The M0 sample came from the inflamed ileal portion of the resected specimen.

The repertoire was sequenced with immunoSEQ multiplex PCR; TCRdb's copy has only in-frame clones and lacks some. The sample lists 1,500 to 2,000 clones, 75% to 90% occurring once. Time point in this sample: inflamed ileum from the surgical specimen. Study conclusions and caveats: Endoscopic recurrence occurred in every patient whose clonality exceeded 26.8%. Compared with CD4 T cells, sorted CD8 cells carried more expanded clones.

The specimen was ileal tissue. The chain uses TRBV7-8 and TRBJ1-1, with TRBD1 matching 7 bases. This clonotype was sampled from an adult with Crohn's disease. DNA for the CDR3: TGTGCCAGCAGCACCCCGGGACAGTGGAACACTGAAGCTTTCTTT. This encodes CASSTPGQWNTEAFF.